The following is a TCR beta chain sequence with its context. Its antigen is not identified. The source of the sample is a study of lymphopenia after photon versus proton radiotherapy. Study-wide points: Post-nadir diversity loss with photons came from oligoclonal expansion, particularly CD8+ Temra cells. Relative stability marked proton patients; photon patients lost diversity and naive cells. Post-nadir TCR diversity decline inversely tracked overall survival among those who died.

V was cut by 0 bases and J by 7 bases, with 14 bases left in between. The CDR3 totals 14 residues. Germline-derived CDR1 and CDR2 are SGDLS and YYNGEE. Assay: immunoSEQ multiplex PCR; the TCRdb copy retains only in-frame clones and omits some. In the table there are fewer than 9,000 clones, around nine tenths of which are singletons. The chain couples TRBV9 to TRBJ2-7; D not resolved. The input for sequencing was peripheral blood, taken from a patient treated with photon-based radiotherapy. This TCR was sampled from a man in his 60s with cholangiocarcinoma. This CDR3 reads CASSVVPSSEEQYF. CDR3 sequence (DNA): TGTGCCAGCAGCGTAGTCCCGTCTTCTGAGGAGCAGTACTTC.